This T cell receptor (beta chain) appears in the sequencing data of a study of blood T cell repertoires in COVID-19 (dated by TCRdb to the early 2020s). Regarding the research as a whole: Collaborator samples came from the United States, Italy and Spain and covered acute and convalescent phases of COVID-19. The material from the prospective study consisted of cDNA or gDNA derived from T cells, B-cell-depleted T cells, or PBMCs. Subjects who had been exposed to COVID-19, were actively infected with it, or had recovered from it provided the deeply sampled blood TCRbeta repertoires that made up the dataset. The repertoires were released in a freely available public database intended as a resource for research on the immune response to SARS-CoV-2. The samples were drawn from the first 160 participants of the ongoing ImmuneRACE study and from 1,200 or so subjects provided by 6 global collaborators. The sample metadata nearly always contained a de-identified subject ID, COVID-19 status, age in years and sex. Where HLA class I and class II types were available, the types were taken from metadata supplied by the sample provider, not from assay-based typing. The paper as a whole reports these results and caveats: Clinical and demographic metadata were provided uncurated, with the amount varying by source and participant.

Notes on this clone: Its antigen remains unidentified. The sample holds no much larger clone one base away, and base qualities are not on file.

At one collaborating source in Seattle, patients were enrolled during active infection and were followed longitudinally through the course of disease. The collaborating institutions used their own protocols to collect whole blood in K2EDTA tubes. Collaborator samples were shipped for TCRbeta analysis as frozen whole blood, isolated PBMCs, or DNA extracted from either sample type. Reading from cysteine to phenylalanine, the CDR3 counts 13 amino acids. CDR3 DNA is the only sequence kept; it has 39 bases, read in frame from the first base. The germline V gene specifies SNHLY as CDR1 and FYNNEI as CDR2. V loses 7 bases, J loses 4 bases, and the germline ends lie 11 bases apart. The immunoSEQ Assay, a bias-controlled multiplex PCR, was used to amplify TCRbeta CDR3 regions from genomic DNA. The authors processed their data as follows. Within the assay, amplification of reference gene primers was used to estimate how many nucleated cells each sample contained. Sequence reads were collapsed and filtered to measure the absolute abundance of every unique TCRbeta CDR3 rearrangement. Productive Simpson clonality was computed per sample as the square root of Simpson's diversity index over productive rearrangements. TCRdb provides this immuneACCESS table in a form limited to in-frame rearrangements. Some clones are lacking; in checked studies, under half of them reflect an unresolved V gene, and why the rest are absent is not known. V and J calls and clone size are copied from that table; D and trimming were computed from the DNA. Counted in this sample were about 190,000 clones; about 85% of them appeared once. Around 6.9% of the sample is taken by the ten largest.

The sequence was obtained from a man older than 75 with COVID-19, enrolled during active disease. The receptor chain draws on TRBV2 and TRBJ1-5; TRBD1 is a possible D gene, resting on 6 matching bases. Sequencing input: peripheral blood. CDR3 reads: CASNREGNQPQHF. The sequenced DNA: TGTGCCAGCAACAGGGAGGGGAATCAGCCCCAGCATTTT.